This T cell receptor (beta chain) was obtained from a study of OX40 agonist ivuxolimab in advanced cancers. Study-wide context: Ivuxolimab, which targeted the costimulatory receptor OX40 (CD134), was an agonistic, fully human IgG2 monoclonal antibody. Intravenous ivuxolimab was administered to patients every 2 weeks at six dose levels: 0.01, 0.1, 0.3, 1.5, 3 and 10 mg/kg. Of the approximately 50 patients in dose escalation, some 20 had hepatocellular carcinoma, some 15 had melanoma, 9 had renal cell carcinoma and 9 had head and neck cancer. The dose-escalation cohort was roughly 87% male with a mean age of approximately 60 years, ranging from about 23 to 85. Patients were allowed to have had prior anti-PD-1, anti-PD-L1 or anti-CTLA-4 therapy, and approximately 43% of the dose-escalation patients had previously received checkpoint inhibitors. Partial responses occurred in three dose-escalation patients, of whom one had hepatocellular carcinoma and two had cutaneous melanoma. Peripheral TCRbeta sequencing aimed to test whether ivuxolimab altered TCR sequence diversity and caused clonal T-cell expansion. The monotherapy dose-escalation portion (N ≈ 55 patients) of the phase I ivuxolimab trial is reported in the paper. What the research found in general, with its limitations: After ivuxolimab, more expanded clones were found on average in CD8+ T cells than in CD4+ T cells. At doses from 0.1 to 3.0 mg/kg, clonal expansion was seen in both CD4+ and CD8+ blood T cells between baseline and week 6. Partial responders in the 0.1-3.0 mg/kg groups had among the lowest normalized peripheral clonal expansion, especially among CD8+ T cells. Low levels of normalized T-cell clonal expansion were also seen in some patients who did not respond. Which antigens the clonally expanded peripheral T cells were specific for was not determined.

The trial excluded patients who had a history of autoimmune disease or were on systemic immunosuppression. In every dose cohort, peripheral blood was drawn for TCR sequencing at baseline, cycle 4 day 1, and cycle 7 day 1. Samples were obtained from an open-label, multicenter, first-in-human phase I dose-escalation trial of ivuxolimab. Adults with locally advanced or metastatic melanoma, renal cell, hepatocellular, or head and neck squamous cell carcinoma were enrolled in the trial. Before TCR sequencing, CD4+ T cells and CD8+ T cells were sorted from peripheral blood as separate populations. In regard to this clone: The target of this receptor is not known. No much larger clonotype is one base removed from it; base qualities were not supplied.

Genomic DNA was extracted from sorted cells for sequencing of the TCRbeta CDR3 region. The immunoSEQ Assay was used for sequencing of TCRbeta CDR3 regions. In TCRdb, the immuneACCESS table is reduced to in-frame sequences with V and J assigned. These tables do not hold every clone; where another copy was compared, an unresolved V gene accounts for under half, and the others remain unexplained. The sample table holds 55,000 to 65,000 clones, of which more than 85% were seen once. The top ten constitute approximately 0.44% of the sample. From the cysteine through the phenylalanine, the CDR3 covers 16 amino acids. The DNA shown is the 48-base CDR3, in frame from base 1. As encoded in the germline V gene, CDR1 is KGHSH while CDR2 is LQKENI. V loses 6 bases at its end and J loses 0 bases; junction bases beyond the gene matches: 7.

The chain is made from TRBV18 and TRBJ1-2, and TRBD1 aligns with 10 junction nucleotides. The source of this sequence is an adult with an advanced solid tumor such as melanoma, head and neck, liver or kidney cancer. This material consisted of CD4+ or CD8+ T cells sorted from blood, taken in a trial of the OX40 agonist ivuxolimab. In nucleotide form, the sequence is TGTGCCAGCTCTCAATCGACAGGGGGCGCTAACTATGGCTACACCTTC. It specifies CASSQSTGGANYGYTF.